A single sample gave rise to the 26 T cell receptor beta chains below, sequenced in a study of blood T cell repertoires in COVID-19. TCRdb's table, derived via immunoSEQ multiplex PCR, lists solely in-frame clones and lacks some. The data contain 60,000 to 75,000 clones, 90% to 95% of them seen just once; the ten biggest clones take up around 7%. Source material: peripheral blood. The receptors shown here come from a man between 40 and 49 years old with COVID-19, enrolled during active disease.

The chain links TRBV5-1 to TRBJ2-1; the D gene is possibly TRBD2 (6 bases). The CDR3 length is 14 residues. Germline V gene lookup returns CDR1 SGHRS and CDR2 YFSETQ. Trimming cost V 0 bases and J 8 bases, with 12 bases left between them. Here the CDR3 DNA reads TGCGCCAGCAGCTTGGAGCGGGTTTCTGATGAGCAGTTCTTC. It codes for CASSLERVSDEQFF.

The chain employs TRBV6-2 or TRBV6-3 and TRBJ1-5, with D tentatively TRBD1 (5 bases). The CDR3 consists of 14 residues. The germline V and J ends were trimmed by 4 bases and 11 bases, with 18 bases remaining between them. The germline CDR1 and CDR2 sequences are MNHEY and SVGEGT. The DNA of the CDR3 is TGTGCCAGCAGTTTCGGAGGGACGGGTGCAACCCAGCATTTT. Its translation is CASSFGGTGATQHF.

The chain links TRBV2 to TRBJ1-1; 7 bases agree with TRBD1. The CDR3 is made up of 14 amino acids. V lost 6 bases, J lost 8 bases, and 12 bases stayed unmatched. The germline gives CDR1 SNHLY, CDR2 FYNNEI. The CDR3 bases are TGTGCCAGCAGGGAGACAGGGCGAGAAGCGGAAGCTTTCTTT. As protein: CASRETGREAEAFF.

This clone was detected a few times. V is TRBV6-2 or TRBV6-3 and J is TRBJ2-7; 7 positions agree with TRBD2. The CDR3 is 14 amino acids. Germline assignment: CDR1 MNHEY and CDR2 SVGEGT. V lost 5 bases, J lost 0 bases, and 4 bases stayed unmatched. The CDR3 bases are TGTGCCAGCAGTCTGGGGGGGAGCTCCTACGAGCAGTACTTC. It yields the protein CASSLGGSSYEQYF.

V usage is TRBV10-3 and J usage is TRBJ2-5, with 16 positions matching TRBD2. The CDR3 extends over 17 amino acids. J was trimmed by 2 bases and V by 4 bases; bases with no gene match: 4. Germline V gene sequence: CDR1 ENHRY, CDR2 SYGVKD. The chain's CDR3 is CAISAGLAGGTQETQYF. The CDR3 DNA sequence: TGTGCCATCAGTGCGGGACTAGCGGGGGGGACTCAAGAGACCCAGTACTTC.

This chain connects TRBV14 to TRBJ2-7; 7 nucleotides align to TRBD2. CDR3 length: 15 amino acids. V was clipped by 0 bases and J by 6 bases; unmatched bases: 8. Germline V lookup: CDR1 SGHDN, CDR2 FVKESK. CDR3 in amino acids: CASSQDGEGRGEQYF. CDR3 DNA: TGTGCCAGCAGCCAAGATGGGGAGGGCCGGGGCGAGCAGTACTTC.

This sequence joins TRBV12-3 or TRBV12-4 and TRBJ2-2; no firm D call. CDR3 length: 13 residues. Trimming took 7 bases from V and 6 from J, leaving 12 bases between them. The CDR3 reads CASTFLLAGELFF. CDR3 bases: TGTGCCAGCACTTTCCTTCTTGCCGGGGAGCTGTTTTTT.

V is TRBV6-6 and J is TRBJ2-2, with D tentatively TRBD1 (6 bases). This CDR3 comprises 16 residues. Between the trimmed V and J ends, which lost 6 bases and 5 bases, there was a span of 19 bases. Per the germline V gene, CDR1 is MNHNY and CDR2 is SVGAGI (reference sequence). CDR3 in amino acids: CASSGARLGATGELFF. DNA of the CDR3: TGTGCCAGCAGCGGAGCCAGGCTGGGGGCAACCGGGGAGCTGTTTTTT.

This clone was detected only a few times. The chain is built from TRBV7-8 and TRBJ1-1, with a possible D match to TRBD1 (6 bases). Per germline, CDR1 SGHVS and CDR2 FQNEAQ. The CDR3 consists of 14 residues. The V end was cut by 1 base, the J end by 3 bases, with 9 bases between. Written as DNA, the CDR3 is TGTGCCAGCAGCTTAGTACAGGGCGACACTGAAGCTTTCTTT. Amino acid sequence: CASSLVQGDTEAFF.

This sequence joins TRBV10-3 and TRBJ1-1; D unresolved. Germline V CDR1 and CDR2: ENHRY, SYGVKD. With 5 bases removed from V and 1 base from J, the gap between germline ends came to 14 bases. The CDR3 runs to 15 residues. The DNA of the CDR3 is TGTGCCATCAGTTCAAGCGGGCGGGGGAACACTGAAGCTTTCTTT. This codes for CAISSSGRGNTEAFF.

The rearrangement links TRBV15 to TRBJ2-3; D perhaps matches TRBD2 (5 bases). V dropped 0 bases and J dropped 4 bases, with 14 bases sitting between them. The germline gives CDR1 LNHNV, CDR2 YYDKDF (reference sequence). The CDR3 has 16 residues. CDR3 in amino acids: CATSRDPPGGADTQYF. In DNA form, the CDR3 reads TGTGCCACCAGCAGAGATCCCCCTGGAGGCGCAGATACGCAGTATTTT.

The V gene is TRBV28, the J gene TRBJ2-7; 7 positions agree with TRBD1. The CDR3 is 14 residues long. Germline trimming cut 5 bases from V and 1 base from J; bases unmatched to any gene: 5. Germline V CDR1 and CDR2: MDHEN, SYDVKM. The CDR3: CASSPTGVSYEQYF. The CDR3 coding sequence is TGTGCCAGCAGTCCTACAGGGGTGTCCTACGAGCAGTACTTC.

The J gene is TRBJ1-4, the V gene TRBV19, with 8 bases fitting TRBD1. The CDR3 consists of 13 residues. Germline lookup yields CDR1 LNHDA and CDR2 SQIVND (reference sequence). The trim removed 9 bases at V and 7 bases at J, leaving 7 bases unmatched. CDR3 coding DNA: TGTGCCAGCGACAGGGGAGGGGGTGAAAAACTGTTTTTT. It specifies CASDRGGGEKLFF. The variable domain in full, completed from reference TRBV19 and TRBJ1-4, reads DGGITQSPKYLFRKEGQNVTLSCEQNLNHDAMYWYRQDPGQGLRLIYYSQIVNDFQKGDIAEGYSVSREKKESFPLTVTSAQKNPTAFYLCASDRGGGEKLFFGSGTQLSVL.

The chain couples TRBV7-2 to TRBJ1-2; D remains ambiguous. CDR1 SGHTA and CDR2 FQGNSA come from the germline V gene. Trimming took 2 bases from V and 3 from J, leaving 7 bases between them. CDR3 length: 13 amino acids. In DNA form, the CDR3 reads TGTGCCAGCAGCTTATGGGAGCACTATGGCTACACCTTC. It codes for CASSLWEHYGYTF.

The V and J genes are TRBV19 and TRBJ2-7; 9 bases align to TRBD1. Germline V lookup: CDR1 LNHDA, CDR2 SQIVND (reference sequence). The CDR3 contains 13 residues. J gave up 6 bases and V 5 bases, and 5 bases lay outside the gene matches. The DNA for the CDR3 is TGTGCCAGTAGTTCGGACAGGGGCAGCGAGCAGTACTTC. It translates to CASSSDRGSEQYF. Based on the CDR3 plus reference TRBV19 and TRBJ2-7, the full variable domain is DGGITQSPKYLFRKEGQNVTLSCEQNLNHDAMYWYRQDPGQGLRLIYYSQIVNDFQKGDIAEGYSVSREKKESFPLTVTSAQKNPTAFYLCASSSDRGSEQYFGPGTRLTVT.

V gene TRBV7-2 combines with J gene TRBJ2-6; 7 bases line up with TRBD2. The germline V gene encodes CDR1 SGHTA and CDR2 FQGNSA. Germline trimming cut 5 bases from V and 4 bases from J; bases unmatched to any gene: 8. The CDR3 extends over 16 amino acids. CDR3 nucleotides: TGTGCCAGCAGCCGGAAGGGAGGGCTAGGGGCCAACGTCCTGACTTTC. This codes for CASSRKGGLGANVLTF.

The chain joins TRBV5-4 to TRBJ2-7; no reliable D call. The V end lost 3 bases, the J end lost 2 bases, and 9 bases lay between the germline ends. Germline V gene lookup returns CDR1 SGHNT and CDR2 YYREEE (reference sequence). The CDR3 is 13 amino acids. Here the CDR3 DNA reads TGTGCCAGCAGCTCCCTGGCAGCCTACGAGCAGTACTTC. This translates into CASSSLAAYEQYF.

This chain links TRBV10-3 with TRBJ2-1, with D unclear. The CDR3 is 11 amino acids. The germline V gene has CDR1 ENHRY and CDR2 SYGVKD. Trimming stripped 11 bases from V and 6 bases from J, with 11 bases between. CDR3 sequence reads: CALASGNEQFF. Here the CDR3 DNA reads TGTGCCCTCGCGTCGGGCAATGAGCAGTTCTTC.

The chain has TRBV9 and TRBJ2-5; weak D call: TRBD2 (5 bases). CDR3 length: 17 amino acids. Germline values: CDR1 SGDLS, CDR2 YYNGEE. The V end was cut by 1 base, the J end by 4 bases, with 20 bases between. This CDR3 is CASSVSGGRAVAETQYF. The CDR3 DNA reads TGTGCCAGCAGCGTAAGTGGAGGCCGCGCGGTGGCAGAGACCCAGTACTTC.

The rearrangement joins TRBV5-1 to TRBJ1-6; D is possibly TRBD1 (5 bases). The CDR3 has 16 residues. Germline assignment: CDR1 SGHRS and CDR2 YFSETQ. Trimming removed 0 bases at V and 9 bases at J, with 16 bases between. This CDR3 is CASSLARTPGSSPLHF. The CDR3 DNA reads as TGCGCCAGCAGCTTGGCCAGGACCCCAGGGTCTTCACCCCTCCACTTT.

This chain links TRBV7-7 with TRBJ2-1; a possible D gene is TRBD1 (6 bases). V was trimmed by 3 bases and J by 4 bases, leaving 16 bases between them. The CDR3 extends over 16 amino acids. Germline CDR1 reads SSHAT; CDR2 reads FNYEAQ (reference sequence). CDR3 protein: CASSLLRDTPYNEQFF. The CDR3 coding sequence is TGTGCCAGCAGCTTGCTCCGGGACACACCATACAATGAGCAGTTCTTC.

This chain uses TRBV6-5 with TRBJ2-2; tentative D call: TRBD2 (6 bases). Germline assignment: CDR1 MNHEY and CDR2 SVGAGI. The V and J ends lost 9 bases and 5 bases respectively, with 13 bases between them. The CDR3 spans 13 residues. The CDR3 region has the DNA TGTGCCAGTGTCGGGACTGGAACCGGGGAGCTGTTTTTT. Translating gives CASVGTGTGELFF.

This rearrangement joins TRBV1 to TRBJ2-5; TRBD1, the table's D call, was not compared with the DNA. TRBV1 is a pseudogene locus. This CDR3 spans 17 amino acids. In DNA form, the CDR3 reads TGCACCAGCAGCCAACCCGCTGGCGGAAGGGGGCAAGAGACCCAGTACTTC. The encoded protein is CTSSQPAGGRGQETQYF.

This clone was picked up one time. The genes are TRBV10-3 and TRBJ2-1; TRBD2 agrees at 15 bases. The germline gives CDR1 ENHRY, CDR2 SYGVKD. The V and J ends lost 10 bases and 1 base, in that order; junction bases with no gene match: 8. CDR3 length: 17 residues. The CDR3 sequence is CASTGTSGGQSYNEQFF. In nucleotides, the CDR3 is TGTGCCAGTACCGGGACTAGCGGGGGGCAATCCTACAATGAGCAGTTCTTC.

The chain joins TRBV27 to TRBJ1-2; D possibly corresponds to TRBD1 (6 bases). Trimming stripped 5 bases from V and 1 base from J, with 17 bases between. The CDR3 spans 16 residues. Germline lookup yields CDR1 MNHEY and CDR2 SMNVEV (reference sequence). CDR3 in DNA: TGTGCCAGCAGTCCGCCGCCGGACAGACATAACTATGGCTACACCTTC. It translates to CASSPPPDRHNYGYTF.

The rearrangement uses TRBV4-1 and TRBJ1-2; no reliable D call. Trimming left V 0 bases short and J 1 base short, with 21 bases between. CDR3 length: 19 amino acids. The V gene's germline CDR1 is MGHRA and CDR2 YSYEKL. Here the CDR3 reads CASSQDRDASILNNYGYTF. Written as DNA, the CDR3 is TGCGCCAGCAGCCAAGATCGGGATGCTTCCATACTAAATAACTATGGCTACACCTTC.